Listed below are T cell receptor beta chains from one sample, sequenced in a study of shared clonotypes between healthy human individuals. The protocol was immunoSEQ multiplex PCR, while the TCRdb copy is restricted to in-frame clones and leaves out a portion. The table has approximately 2,300,000 clones, about 90% seen once; the top ten hold approximately 0.4%. Sequencing was performed on naive CD4+ T cells from PBMCs. The receptors derive from a man between 18 and 29 years old in good health. Some clones in this sample may be carry-over from other donors' samples. The CDR3 runs from the conserved cysteine through the conserved F or W. D genes are given only for firm matches. Rows may omit the clone size; those that give it use once, few, many or a size class.

TRBV5-5	.	TRBJ1-3	.	13	TGTGCCAGCAGCCGCCGCGGGGGGGTCACCATATATTTT	CASSRRGGVTIYF
TRBV2	.	TRBJ2-2	.	15	TGTGCCAGCAGTCTAGGGACTGCGGGGACCGGGGAGCTGTTTTTT	CASSLGTAGTGELFF
TRBV5-5	.	TRBJ2-1	TRBD2	20	TGTGCCAGCAGCTTGGCCAGGCGGCTAGCGGGAGTTCTTTCCTACAATGAGCAGTTCTTC	CASSLARRLAGVLSYNEQFF
TRBV10-2	.	TRBJ2-5	TRBD1	16	TGCGCCAGCAGTGAAGTAGACAGGGCCCGCGGGGAGACCCAGTACTTC	CASSEVDRARGETQYF
TRBV7-6	.	TRBJ2-5	.	17	TGTGCCAGCAGCCTGGTCTGGGGTGCGGCGAGCCAAGAGACCCAGTACTTC	CASSLVWGAASQETQYF
TRBV21-1	.	TRBJ1-5	.	17	TGTGCCAGCAACCCCCGCCGGGACAGATATAGCAATCAGCCCCAGCATTTT	CASNPRRDRYSNQPQHF
TRBV14	.	TRBJ2-1	.	15	TGTGCCAGCAGCCAGCGGACAGACAACTACAATGAGCAGTTCTTC	CASSQRTDNYNEQFF
TRBV6-5	.	TRBJ1-1	.	13	TGTGCCAGCAGAACGGGGGTGAACACTGAAGCTTTCTTT	CASRTGVNTEAFF
TRBV27	.	TRBJ2-7	.	14	TGTGCCAGCAGACTGGCTGTGAGCTCCTACGAGCAGTACTTC	CASRLAVSSYEQYF
TRBV10-1	.	TRBJ2-3	.	14	TGCGCCAGCAGCCTAGAGGTCAGCACAGATACGCAGTATTTT	CASSLEVSTDTQYF
TRBV27	.	TRBJ1-1	.	15	TGTGCCAGCAGTTTATTTGGGGGCTTGAACACTGAAGCTTTCTTT	CASSLFGGLNTEAFF
TRBV4-2	.	TRBJ1-5	.	15	TGTGCCAGCAGCCAAGGGGACGGTAGCAATCAGCCCCAGCATTTT	CASSQGDGSNQPQHF
TRBV13	.	TRBJ2-2	.	16	TGTGCCAGCAGCTCCCCCCGAGAGGGGCGCACCGGGGAGCTGTTTTTT	CASSSPREGRTGELFF
TRBV19	.	TRBJ2-1	TRBD2	15	TGTGCCAGTAGTTTTCCGGGACTAGCCGACAATGAGCAGTTCTTC	CASSFPGLADNEQFF
TRBV27	.	TRBJ2-7	.	16	TGTGCCAGCAGATCCCGGGTGGGGCTTGAGGACCACGAGCAGTACTTC	CASRSRVGLEDHEQYF
TRBV28	once	TRBJ1-2	.	12	TGTGCTAGCAGGGGACGTGGCTATGGCTACACCTTC	CASRGRGYGYTF
TRBV28	.	TRBJ1-1	TRBD1	17	TGTGCCAGCAGTCCCCACGGTGGGACAGACATGAACACTGAAGCTTTCTTT	CASSPHGGTDMNTEAFF
TRBV5-1	.	TRBJ2-3	TRBD2	14	TGCGCCAGCAGCTTATCTAGCGGGACAGATACGCAGTATTTT	CASSLSSGTDTQYF
TRBV27	.	TRBJ2-2	TRBD1	13	TGTGCCAGCAACGGCAGGGGGACCGGGGAGCTGTTTTTT	CASNGRGTGELFF
TRBV9	.	TRBJ2-5	.	13	TGTGCCAGCAGCCCGGGGCAGGCGGCGACCCAGTACTTC	CASSPGQAATQYF
TRBV5-6	.	TRBJ2-3	.	14	TGTGCCAGCAGCTTGGCGGCAAATAGAGATACGCAGTATTTT	CASSLAANRDTQYF
TRBV7-3	once	TRBJ2-7	.	12	TGTGCCAGCGGACCGACCTCCTACGAGCAGTACTTC	CASGPTSYEQYF
TRBV4-3	once	TRBJ1-5	.	15	TGCGCCAGCAGCCAAGATCCGGCGAGCAATCAGCCCCAGCATTTT	CASSQDPASNQPQHF
TRBV11-2	.	TRBJ1-2	.	13	TGTGCCAGCAGCTTTAGCAGGGCCTATGGCTACACCTTC	CASSFSRAYGYTF
TRBV7-2	.	TRBJ2-7	TRBD1	15	TGTGCCAGCAGCCTAGGGACAGGGGGCATTTACGAGCAGTACTTC	CASSLGTGGIYEQYF
TRBV11-2	.	TRBJ1-1	.	12	TGTGCCAGCAGACTTCCACAGGGTGACGCTTTCTTT	CASRLPQGDAFF
TRBV27	.	TRBJ2-1	TRBD2	15	TGTGCCAGCAGTTTATCGGCTAGCGGGAGCTATGAGCAGTTCTTC	CASSLSASGSYEQFF
TRBV7-9	.	TRBJ2-6	TRBD1	17	TGTGCCAGCAGCTCCGGGACAGGGGTGCGAGGGGCCAACGTCCTGACTTTC	CASSSGTGVRGANVLTF
TRBV7-9	.	TRBJ1-4	TRBD1	13	TGCGCCAGCACGGGACAGGGAAACGAAAAACTGTTTTTT	CASTGQGNEKLFF
TRBV5-1	.	TRBJ1-4	.	15	TGCGCCAGCAGTCAACAGGAGTCAACTAATGAAAAACTGTTTTTT	CASSQQESTNEKLFF
TRBV7-2	.	TRBJ2-1	.	15	TGTGCCAGCAGCTTCGACTACTTATCCTACAATGAGCAGTTCTTC	CASSFDYLSYNEQFF
TRBV11-2	.	TRBJ2-7	TRBD1	14	TGTGCCAGCAGTTCCCACCGCAGGGGGCGCGAGCAGTACTTC	CASSSHRRGREQYF
TRBV9	once	TRBJ2-7	.	13	TGTGCCAGCAGCTCACAGCAGGGGGGCGAGCAGTACTTC	CASSSQQGGEQYF
TRBV6-5	once	TRBJ2-7	TRBD1	16	TGTGCCAGCAGTTACGGGACCGGGACAGGGTTGGTAGAGCAGTACTTC	CASSYGTGTGLVEQYF
TRBV6-1	.	TRBJ2-5	.	16	TGTGCCAGCAGTGAAGCGCTTCGGGGCAGGCAAGAGACCCAGTACTTC	CASSEALRGRQETQYF
TRBV5-1	once	TRBJ2-2	.	16	TGCGCCAGCGGTCTCATGCGGGGAACGAACACCGGGGAGCTGTTTTTT	CASGLMRGTNTGELFF
TRBV4-1	.	TRBJ2-7	.	15	TGCGCCAGCAGCCACGGGTCCAGCCTCACCTACGAGCAGTACTTC	CASSHGSSLTYEQYF
TRBV2	.	TRBJ2-2	.	15	TGTGCCAGCAGAGGACCGGGACGCAGCGTGGGGGAGCTGTTTTTT	CASRGPGRSVGELFF
TRBV7-9	.	TRBJ1-5	.	15	TGTGCCAGCAGCCAACCTGGCGGGGGGAATCAGCCCCAGCATTTT	CASSQPGGGNQPQHF
TRBV19	.	TRBJ2-7	.	13	TGTGCCAGTAGTACACCCTACTCCTACGAGCAGTACTTC	CASSTPYSYEQYF
TRBV28	.	TRBJ2-1	TRBD2	15	TGTGCCAGCAGGGATAGCGGGAGGGACTACAATGAGCAGTTCTTC	CASRDSGRDYNEQFF
TRBV6-6	.	TRBJ2-7	.	14	TGTGCCAGCACCAGAGGGGCTGGGATCTACGAGCAGTACTTC	CASTRGAGIYEQYF
TRBV28	.	TRBJ1-3	.	14	TGTGCCAGCAGTTTATTTTCAGCGAGAAACACCATATATTTT	CASSLFSARNTIYF
TRBV27	.	TRBJ1-4	.	15	TGTGCCAGCAGTTATTACGACGGAACTAATGAAAAACTGTTTTTT	CASSYYDGTNEKLFF
TRBV11-2	.	TRBJ2-1	TRBD2	17	TGTGCCAGCAGCTTGGCGAGACTAGCGGGAGTAGGGAATGAGCAGTTCTTC	CASSLARLAGVGNEQFF
TRBV18	.	TRBJ2-5	.	14	TGTGCCAGCTCACCAACGGGTCCGCAAGAGACCCAGTACTTC	CASSPTGPQETQYF
TRBV5-1	.	TRBJ2-7	TRBD2	18	TGCGCCAGCAGCTGGGGACTAGCGGGAGACTCGGGGCCCTACGAGCAGTACTTC	CASSWGLAGDSGPYEQYF
TRBV28	.	TRBJ1-5	.	12	TGTGCCAGCAGTTTAGTTTGGAGGCCCCAGCATTTT	CASSLVWRPQHF
TRBV6-5	.	TRBJ2-3	.	13	TGTGCCAGCAGTTACCGGACTACAGATACGCAGTATTTT	CASSYRTTDTQYF
TRBV11-2	.	TRBJ1-4	.	17	TGTGCCAGCAGCCGACGACGTCAGGTCCAAGCTAATGAAAAACTGTTTTTT	CASSRRRQVQANEKLFF
TRBV11-2	once	TRBJ2-2	TRBD1	19	TGTGCCAGCAGCCGCTCTATAAGGGGACAGGGGGCCGGCACCGGGGAGCTGTTTTTT	CASSRSIRGQGAGTGELFF
TRBV2	.	TRBJ1-2	TRBD1	17	TGTGCCAGCAGTGCCCAGTTCTCAGGGGGCGATAACTATGGCTACACCTTC	CASSAQFSGGDNYGYTF
TRBV28	few	TRBJ1-4	.	14	TGTGCCAGCAGTTTATCTGGGGCTAATGAAAAACTGTTTTTT	CASSLSGANEKLFF